The rows below give T cell receptor beta chains drawn from one sample of a study of blood T cell repertoires in COVID-19. Profiling relied on immunoSEQ multiplex PCR, and the TCRdb table lists in-frame clones only, not all of them. Here the sample spans around 95,000 clones, more than 75% being singletons. The sequenced sample consisted of peripheral blood. These receptors were obtained from a human donor in a cohort sampled during active COVID-19. CDR3s include the opening cysteine and the closing phenylalanine or tryptophan. The D gene is left open where the match is weak. Some rows have no size entry. The others give once, few or many, or a class for an expanded clone.

size: NA
J: TRBJ2-6
V: TRBV29-1
D: NA
CDR3: CSVQGAGANVLTF
DNA: TGCAGCGTTCAGGGCGCAGGGGCCAACGTCCTGACTTTC

size: NA
J: TRBJ1-2
V: TRBV28
D: NA
CDR3: CASSLSGLGQGGYTF
DNA: TGTGCCAGCAGTTTATCCGGTTTGGGGCAGGGGGGCTACACCTTC

size: NA
J: TRBJ2-1
V: TRBV5-4
D: NA
CDR3: CASSQGLLSSYNEQFF
DNA: TGTGCCAGCAGCCAGGGACTTCTGAGCTCCTACAATGAGCAGTTCTTC

size: NA
J: TRBJ2-1
V: TRBV28
D: NA
CDR3: CASSLGVAGARYNEQFF
DNA: TGTGCCAGCAGTTTGGGAGTTGCGGGGGCGCGTTACAATGAGCAGTTCTTC

size: NA
J: TRBJ2-1
V: TRBV7-7
D: TRBD1
CDR3: CASSLSGTADNEQFF
DNA: TGTGCCAGCAGCTTATCTGGGACAGCCGACAATGAGCAGTTCTTC

size: NA
J: TRBJ2-5
V: TRBV3-1/TRBV3-2
D: NA
CDR3: CASSHPRQSVETQYF
DNA: TGTGCCAGCAGCCATCCAAGACAGAGTGTGGAGACCCAGTACTTC

size: once
J: TRBJ1-5
V: TRBV12-3/TRBV12-4
D: NA
CDR3: CASSTWTGQPQHF
DNA: TGTGCCAGCAGTACCTGGACGGGACAGCCCCAGCATTTT

size: NA
J: TRBJ1-4
V: TRBV18
D: NA
CDR3: CASSPGVPNEKLFF
DNA: TGTGCCAGCTCACCCGGGGTGCCGAACGAAAAACTGTTTTTT

size: NA
J: TRBJ2-1
V: TRBV5-1
D: TRBD2
CDR3: CASRRTSSPSEQFF
DNA: TGCGCCAGCAGACGGACTAGCAGCCCAAGTGAGCAGTTCTTC

size: NA
J: TRBJ2-7
V: TRBV3-1/TRBV3-2
D: TRBD2
CDR3: CASSPRGGIYEQYF
DNA: TGTGCCAGCAGCCCTCGGGGGGGGATCTACGAGCAGTACTTC

size: NA
J: TRBJ2-1
V: TRBV11-3
D: NA
CDR3: CASSQQGFSDEQFF
DNA: TGTGCCAGCAGCCAGCAGGGGTTCTCGGATGAGCAGTTCTTC

size: NA
J: TRBJ1-1
V: TRBV5-1
D: TRBD1
CDR3: CASSLSAGGNTEAFF
DNA: TGCGCCAGCAGCTTGTCGGCAGGGGGGAACACTGAAGCTTTCTTT

size: NA
J: TRBJ1-1
V: TRBV10-3
D: TRBD1
CDR3: CATYPGQGFTEAFF
DNA: TGTGCCACCTACCCGGGACAGGGATTCACTGAAGCTTTCTTT

size: NA
J: TRBJ2-7
V: TRBV5-6
D: TRBD2
CDR3: CASSHTSVPYEQYF
DNA: TGTGCCAGCAGCCACACTAGCGTACCCTACGAGCAGTACTTC

size: NA
J: TRBJ2-3
V: TRBV11-2
D: TRBD2
CDR3: CASSFSGGAPRDTQYF
DNA: TGTGCCAGCAGCTTCAGCGGGGGGGCCCCCCGAGATACGCAGTATTTT

size: few
J: TRBJ2-5
V: TRBV15
D: NA
CDR3: CATSTGRSTIRTQYF
DNA: TGTGCCACGTCCACCGGCAGAAGTACTATTCGGACCCAGTACTTC

size: NA
J: TRBJ2-3
V: TRBV11-2
D: NA
CDR3: CASSLVRDTQYF
DNA: TGTGCCAGCAGCTTAGTGCGGGACACGCAGTATTTT

size: NA
J: TRBJ2-7
V: TRBV5-1
D: NA
CDR3: CASSLRPSGDGRRTYEQYF
DNA: TGCGCCAGCAGCTTACGACCATCGGGGGACGGTCGACGCACATACGAGCAGTACTTC

size: NA
J: TRBJ1-1
V: TRBV5-6
D: TRBD1
CDR3: CASSLLGDRGRATEAFF
DNA: TGTGCCAGCAGCTTGTTAGGGGACAGGGGGCGCGCCACTGAAGCTTTCTTT

size: NA
J: TRBJ2-2
V: TRBV5-1
D: NA
CDR3: CASSLAGDTGELFF
DNA: TGCGCCAGCAGCTTGGCCGGGGACACCGGGGAGCTGTTTTTT

size: NA
J: TRBJ1-5
V: TRBV19
D: TRBD1
CDR3: CASSTRGGQTSNQPQHF
DNA: TGTGCCAGTAGTACTCGTGGGGGACAGACTAGCAATCAGCCCCAGCATTTT

size: NA
J: TRBJ1-2
V: TRBV7-8
D: NA
CDR3: CASSRGQIYGYTF
DNA: TGTGCCAGCAGCCGTGGACAGATCTATGGCTACACCTTC

size: NA
J: TRBJ1-2
V: TRBV6-2/TRBV6-3
D: NA
CDR3: CASSTIGPGGYTF
DNA: TGTGCCAGCAGTACGATCGGCCCAGGTGGCTACACCTTC

size: NA
J: TRBJ2-7
V: TRBV3-1/TRBV3-2
D: TRBD2
CDR3: CASSQLGAGALYEQYF
DNA: TGTGCCAGCAGCCAACTGGGAGCGGGAGCACTCTACGAGCAGTACTTC

size: few
J: TRBJ1-4
V: TRBV4-1
D: TRBD1
CDR3: CASSQKPGQVDEKLFF
DNA: TGCGCCAGCAGCCAAAAGCCGGGACAGGTCGATGAAAAACTGTTTTTT

size: NA
J: TRBJ2-7
V: TRBV4-1
D: TRBD1
CDR3: CASSQEATGVRLFGEQYF
DNA: TGCGCCAGCAGCCAAGAGGCCACAGGGGTCCGCCTCTTTGGCGAGCAGTACTTC

size: NA
J: TRBJ2-7
V: TRBV5-1
D: TRBD1
CDR3: CASSPNGQGSYEQYF
DNA: TGCGCCAGCAGCCCGAACGGACAGGGGAGCTACGAGCAGTACTTC

size: NA
J: TRBJ2-6
V: TRBV5-1
D: NA
CDR3: CASSLRPDSGANVLTF
DNA: TGCGCCAGCAGCTTGCGTCCAGACTCTGGGGCCAACGTCCTGACTTTC

size: NA
J: TRBJ2-2
V: TRBV9
D: TRBD2
CDR3: CASSTQAGGRPGELFF
DNA: TGTGCCAGCAGCACTCAAGCGGGGGGACGTCCCGGGGAGCTGTTTTTT

size: NA
J: TRBJ2-1
V: TRBV9
D: TRBD2
CDR3: CASSAGTSGGAYNEQFF
DNA: TGTGCCAGCAGCGCTGGGACTAGCGGGGGGGCTTACAATGAGCAGTTCTTC

size: NA
J: TRBJ2-7
V: TRBV6-2/TRBV6-3
D: TRBD2
CDR3: CASSYPSGTSGFPYEQYF
DNA: TGTGCCAGCAGTTACCCCTCCGGGACTAGCGGGTTCCCCTACGAGCAGTACTTC

size: NA
J: TRBJ2-1
V: TRBV10-1
D: NA
CDR3: CASSESGRDNEQFF
DNA: TGCGCCAGCAGTGAATCCGGGAGAGACAATGAGCAGTTCTTC

size: NA
J: TRBJ1-2
V: TRBV11-2
D: TRBD1
CDR3: CASSPLGQGPIYGYTF
DNA: TGTGCCAGCAGCCCACTAGGACAGGGCCCGATTTATGGCTACACCTTC

size: NA
J: TRBJ1-2
V: TRBV2
D: NA
CDR3: CASSESRAPGHFNYGYTF
DNA: TGTGCCAGCAGCGAGAGTCGCGCACCGGGACACTTTAACTATGGCTACACCTTC

size: NA
J: TRBJ1-3
V: TRBV7-9
D: TRBD1
CDR3: CASSHGQEGNTIYF
DNA: TGTGCCAGCAGCCACGGACAGGAGGGAAACACCATATATTTT

size: NA
J: TRBJ2-2
V: TRBV5-1
D: TRBD2
CDR3: CASSAASGAGTGELFF
DNA: TGCGCCAGCAGCGCGGCGAGCGGGGCGGGCACCGGGGAGCTGTTTTTT

size: once
J: TRBJ2-5
V: TRBV2
D: TRBD1
CDR3: CASSGQGRVETQYF
DNA: TGTGCCAGCAGTGGACAGGGACGGGTAGAGACCCAGTACTTC

size: NA
J: TRBJ1-5
V: TRBV16
D: NA
CDR3: CASSQGHSNQPQHF
DNA: TGTGCCAGCAGCCAGGGGCACAGTAATCAGCCCCAGCATTTT

size: NA
J: TRBJ2-7
V: TRBV7-8
D: TRBD2
CDR3: CASSIGTSGLAYEQYF
DNA: TGTGCCAGCAGCATAGGGACTAGCGGGCTAGCCTACGAGCAGTACTTC

size: NA
J: TRBJ2-1
V: TRBV5-8
D: NA
CDR3: CASSGFGREGNEQFF
DNA: TGTGCCAGCAGTGGGTTCGGCAGGGAAGGAAATGAGCAGTTCTTC

size: once
J: TRBJ1-1
V: TRBV27
D: NA
CDR3: CASSKQGNTEAFF
DNA: TGTGCCAGCAGTAAACAGGGGAACACTGAAGCTTTCTTT

size: once
J: TRBJ2-5
V: TRBV18
D: TRBD1
CDR3: CASSPTGPRETQYF
DNA: TGTGCCAGCTCGCCGACAGGGCCCCGAGAGACCCAGTACTTC

size: NA
J: TRBJ2-1
V: TRBV5-5
D: TRBD2
CDR3: CASSLSGTTSYNEQFF
DNA: TGTGCCAGCAGCTTGTCCGGGACTACGTCCTACAATGAGCAGTTCTTC

size: few
J: TRBJ2-3
V: TRBV6-5
D: NA
CDR3: CASSYSGGTQYF
DNA: TGTGCCAGCAGTTACTCCGGCGGTACGCAGTATTTT

size: NA
J: TRBJ1-4
V: TRBV6-1
D: TRBD1
CDR3: CASSATLGQGQETNEKLFF
DNA: TGTGCCAGCAGTGCGACTTTGGGACAGGGGCAGGAAACTAATGAAAAACTGTTTTTT

size: NA
J: TRBJ2-4
V: TRBV19
D: TRBD1
CDR3: CASSMGAGGRNIQYF
DNA: TGTGCCAGTAGTATGGGGGCAGGGGGCAGAAACATTCAGTACTTC

size: NA
J: TRBJ2-4
V: TRBV9
D: NA
CDR3: CASSVGDRPTIQYF
DNA: TGTGCCAGCAGCGTAGGAGACAGACCAACCATTCAGTACTTC

size: NA
J: TRBJ2-1
V: TRBV7-9
D: TRBD2
CDR3: CASSLPMGLAGGHEQFF
DNA: TGTGCCAGCAGCCTACCGATGGGACTAGCGGGAGGGCATGAGCAGTTCTTC

size: once
J: TRBJ2-1
V: TRBV12-5
D: NA
CDR3: CASGRGGSIELEQFF
DNA: TGTGCTAGTGGTCGAGGGGGATCCATCGAACTTGAGCAGTTCTTC

size: NA
J: TRBJ1-1
V: TRBV2
D: NA
CDR3: CASSGEGALGTEAFF
DNA: TGTGCCAGCAGTGGGGAAGGGGCTTTGGGCACTGAAGCTTTCTTT

size: NA
J: TRBJ2-5
V: TRBV5-1
D: TRBD1
CDR3: CASSLGDRGQETQYF
DNA: TGCGCCAGCAGCTTGGGGGACAGGGGGCAAGAGACCCAGTACTTC

size: NA
J: TRBJ1-1
V: TRBV19
D: NA
CDR3: CASSPDSDTEAFF
DNA: TGTGCCAGTAGTCCCGACAGCGACACTGAAGCTTTCTTT

size: NA
J: TRBJ2-7
V: TRBV7-8
D: NA
CDR3: CASSSWRGTYEQYF
DNA: TGTGCCAGCAGCTCATGGCGGGGAACCTACGAGCAGTACTTC

size: NA
J: TRBJ2-7
V: TRBV19
D: NA
CDR3: CASSDQGRYEQYF
DNA: TGTGCCAGTAGTGACCAGGGGCGATACGAGCAGTACTTC

size: NA
J: TRBJ2-1
V: TRBV18
D: TRBD2
CDR3: CASSPTSSGSSSYNEQFF
DNA: TGTGCCAGCTCACCAACAAGTAGCGGGTCGAGCTCCTACAATGAGCAGTTCTTC